This entry lists 27 T cell receptor beta chains sequenced from one sample in a study of blood T cell repertoires in COVID-19. The protocol was immunoSEQ multiplex PCR, while the TCRdb copy is restricted to in-frame clones and leaves out a portion. The sample has a few hundred thousand clones, around 84% seen once. Sequencing was performed on peripheral blood. The receptors were gathered from a man in his forties who had recovered from COVID-19.

The chain recombines TRBV4-1 with TRBJ2-7, with 15 bases matching TRBD2. CDR3 size: 18 residues. J gave up 5 bases and V 1 base, and 9 bases lay outside the gene matches. Germline V gives CDR1 MGHRA, CDR2 YSYEKL. The CDR3: CASSQGTSGRALSDEQYF. Here the CDR3 DNA reads TGCGCCAGCAGCCAAGGGACTAGCGGGAGGGCCTTATCAGACGAGCAGTACTTC.

The chain is built from TRBV10-3 and TRBJ1-1; 7 bases fit TRBD1. With 3 bases clipped from V and 6 bases from J, the junction kept 7 bases outside the gene matches. The CDR3 loop spans 14 amino acids. Germline values: CDR1 ENHRY, CDR2 SYGVKD. The CDR3 DNA reads as TGTGCCATCAGTGAACAGGGGATTTTCGCTGAAGCTTTCTTT. Amino acids: CAISEQGIFAEAFF.

The chain is built from TRBV29-1 and TRBJ1-5; D unclear. The germline V and J ends were trimmed by 5 bases and 7 bases, with 15 bases remaining between them. Germline values: CDR1 SQVTM, CDR2 ANQGSEA. CDR3 length: 13 amino acids. The DNA of the CDR3 is TGCAGCGTTCGAGTACACAGAAAACAGCCCCAGCATTTT. Amino acid sequence: CSVRVHRKQPQHF.

DNA of the CDR3: TGTGCCAGCAGCTTATACGCTACAGGCCAAGAGACCCAGTACTTC. Its protein is CASSLYATGQETQYF. The chain uses TRBV7-6 and TRBJ2-5, with D possibly TRBD1 on 5 matching bases. Trimming removed 2 bases at V and 1 base at J, with 11 bases between. CDR1 is SGHVS, CDR2 FNYEAQ, per germline. There are 15 residues in the CDR3.

This chain connects TRBV2 to TRBJ2-1; 11 positions agree with TRBD2. Germline V lookup: CDR1 SNHLY, CDR2 FYNNEI. This CDR3 comprises 12 residues. V lost 10 bases to trimming and J lost 6 bases; unmatched junction nucleotides: 2. The CDR3 here is CAIGTSGNEQFF. The CDR3 DNA reads as TGTGCCATCGGGACTAGCGGCAATGAGCAGTTCTTC.

The V call is TRBV6-5, the J call TRBJ1-6; D is undetermined. CDR3 length equals 14 residues. The V and J ends lost 2 bases and 4 bases respectively, with 6 bases between them. From germline, CDR1 is MNHEY and CDR2 SVGAGI. The CDR3, as DNA: TGTGCCAGCAGTTACCGTCGTTATAATTCACCCCTCCACTTT. Amino acids: CASSYRRYNSPLHF.

This clone appeared a single time. V gene TRBV5-6 combines with J gene TRBJ2-7; no clear D. With 1 base removed from V and 3 bases from J, the gap between germline ends came to 11 bases. Looked up from germline, CDR1 is SGHDT and CDR2 is YYEEEE. There are 14 residues in the CDR3. This chain's CDR3 is CASSLLVENYEQYF. For the CDR3, the DNA is TGTGCCAGCAGCTTGTTAGTGGAGAACTACGAGCAGTACTTC.

This rearrangement joins TRBV6-6 to TRBJ1-2; D possibly corresponds to TRBD1 (5 bases). CDR1 is MNHNY and CDR2 is SVGAGI in the germline V gene (reference sequence). CDR3 length equals 16 residues. Trimming shortened V by 7 bases and J by 5 bases, and 23 bases separated the two germline ends. Here the CDR3 reads CASTITQRGGEYGYTF. The CDR3 bases are TGTGCCAGCACTATTACTCAGCGGGGGGGAGAGTATGGCTACACCTTC.

The chain is built from TRBV30 and TRBJ1-1; 10 nucleotides agree with TRBD1. This CDR3 has 14 amino acids. Unmatched junction bases numbered 6, after V lost 4 bases and J lost 4 bases. Germline V CDR1 and CDR2: GTSNPN, SVGIG (reference sequence). CDR3 loop: CAWKGDRGATEAFF. CDR3 coding DNA: TGTGCCTGGAAAGGGGACAGGGGAGCCACTGAAGCTTTCTTT.

This sequence joins TRBV24-1 and TRBJ2-2; 14 nucleotides line up with TRBD2. The junction had 8 bases not matched to a gene; V was cut back by 4 bases and J by 2 bases. CDR1 and CDR2 from the germline V gene are KGHDR and SFDVKD. The CDR3 is 19 residues long. The CDR3 is CATSDAGLAGGKNTGELFF. Written as DNA, the CDR3 is TGTGCCACCAGTGACGCCGGACTAGCGGGGGGAAAAAACACCGGGGAGCTGTTTTTT.

The chain carries TRBV6-5 and TRBJ1-1; no firm D call. The V end lost 7 bases, the J end lost 1 base, and 7 bases lay between the germline ends. The CDR3 contains 12 residues. From germline, CDR1 is MNHEY and CDR2 SVGAGI. The CDR3 protein is CASNRQNTEAFF. In nucleotides, the CDR3 is TGTGCCAGCAACCGACAGAACACTGAAGCTTTCTTT.

V is TRBV9 and J is TRBJ2-2; 10 bases agree with TRBD2. The V gene's germline CDR1 is SGDLS and CDR2 YYNGEE. The CDR3 is made up of 15 amino acids. V lost 0 bases, J lost 7 bases, and 3 bases stayed unmatched. The CDR3 DNA reads as TGTGCCAGCAGCGTAGAGACTAGCGGGTACGGGGAGCTGTTTTTT. Its translation: CASSVETSGYGELFF.

The chain joins TRBV30 to TRBJ2-7; TRBD2 matches 7 bases. The J segment lost 9 bases and the V segment lost 2 bases, leaving 10 bases of the junction unmatched. This CDR3 region has 13 residues. From germline, CDR1 is GTSNPN and CDR2 SVGIG (reference sequence). This CDR3 is CAWSSGTPRGQYF. The CDR3 nucleotides are TGTGCCTGGAGTAGCGGGACCCCTCGGGGGCAGTACTTC.

This chain connects TRBV4-3 to TRBJ2-4; 7 nucleotides match TRBD1. CDR1 and CDR2 (germline): LGHNA, YSLEER. Trimming took 3 bases from V and 1 from J; bases not matched to a gene: 6. CDR3 length equals 16 residues. The CDR3 is CASSQAGTAAKNIQYF. The CDR3 bases are TGCGCCAGCAGCCAGGCCGGGACAGCCGCCAAAAACATTCAGTACTTC.

This chain joins TRBV19 and TRBJ1-4; D is uncertain. The germline V gene encodes CDR1 LNHDA and CDR2 SQIVND (reference sequence). The CDR3 has 14 amino acids. Trimming removed 4 bases from V and 7 bases from J, with 13 bases in between. CDR3 sequence reads: CASSKGRIGEKLFF. For the CDR3, the DNA is TGTGCCAGTAGTAAAGGGAGAATTGGTGAAAAACTGTTTTTT.

The chain employs TRBV11-3 and TRBJ2-7, with 11 bases lining up with TRBD2. The length of the CDR3 is 15 residues. J was trimmed by 2 bases and V by 5 bases; bases with no gene match: 5. Germline loops: CDR1 SGHNT, CDR2 YENEEA. The CDR3 loop is CASSPASGGPYEQYF. For the CDR3, the DNA is TGTGCCAGCAGCCCAGCTAGCGGGGGGCCCTACGAGCAGTACTTC.

The chain has TRBV29-1 and TRBJ2-1, with D perhaps TRBD1 (5 bases). Trimming took 7 bases from V and 9 from J, leaving 19 bases between them. There are 13 residues in the CDR3. Germline CDR1 and CDR2: SQVTM and ANQGSEA. CDR3 in DNA: TGCAGCGCCCGAAGGTCCCGACAGAGTGAGCAGTTCTTC. The encoded protein is CSARRSRQSEQFF.

The chain is built from TRBV5-1 and TRBJ2-7, with 8 bases matching TRBD1. Trimming at V came to 5 bases and at J to 6 bases, leaving 7 bases not matched to a gene. Per germline, CDR1 SGHRS and CDR2 YFSETQ. CDR3 length equals 13 residues. CDR3 nucleotide sequence: TGCGCCAGCAGAGGACAGGGTAACACCGAGCAGTACTTC. Translation: CASRGQGNTEQYF. Combining the CDR3 with reference TRBV5-1 and TRBJ2-7 gives the whole variable domain KAGVTQTPRYLIKTRGQQVTLSCSPISGHRSVSWYQQTPGQGLQFLFEYFSETQRNKGNFPGRFSGRQFSNSRSEMNVSTLELGDSALYLCASRGQGNTEQYFGPGTRLTVT.

A note on this clone: This sample also contains other DNA sequences that code for the same CDR3. The CDR3 bases are TGTGCCACCAGTGGAGGGCTGGGCAATGAGCAGTTCTTC. As protein: CATSGGLGNEQFF. V is TRBV24-1 and J is TRBJ2-1; perhaps TRBD2 as D (5 bases). The CDR3 is 13 residues long. V lost 5 bases and J lost 6, with 10 bases in between. Per the germline V gene, CDR1 is KGHDR and CDR2 is SFDVKD.

This rearrangement joins TRBV7-2 to TRBJ1-1; D unclear. V dropped 1 base and J dropped 1 base, with 10 bases sitting between them. The CDR3 is made up of 15 amino acids. Per germline, CDR1 SGHTA and CDR2 FQGNSA. The CDR3 reads CASSLGAQANTEAFF. Written as DNA, the CDR3 is TGTGCCAGCAGCTTAGGTGCGCAGGCGAACACTGAAGCTTTCTTT.

The chain couples TRBV10-2 to TRBJ2-5; weak D call: TRBD1 (5 bases). V was shortened by 3 bases and J by 7 bases, with 12 bases between the two germline ends. CDR3 length: 13 residues. Germline CDR1 is WSHSY and CDR2 is SAAADI. The CDR3 coding sequence is TGCGCCAGCAGTGACCCACAGGTCGGGACCCAGTACTTC. Amino acid sequence: CASSDPQVGTQYF.

This chain connects TRBV10-3 to TRBJ2-3; no clear D gene. This CDR3 contains 14 residues. CDR1 and CDR2 (germline): ENHRY, SYGVKD. The ends were cut back, 10 bases at V and 2 bases at J, with 16 bases in the middle. The chain's CDR3 is CATVGTESTDTQYF. The DNA of the CDR3 is TGTGCCACCGTGGGTACGGAGTCCACAGATACGCAGTATTTT.

This clone was observed once. The V and J genes are TRBV20-1 and TRBJ2-1; 8 bases line up with TRBD2. Germline loops: CDR1 DFQATT, CDR2 SNEGSKA (reference sequence). V shed 3 bases and J 3 bases; nucleotides not matched to a gene: 7. The CDR3 loop spans 15 amino acids. The CDR3 region has the DNA TGCAGTGCTAGTCGGCGGGGGGCCGGCTACAATGAGCAGTTCTTC. Protein product: CSASRRGAGYNEQFF.

CDR3 amino acids: CASSPDGGQGAYGYTF. CDR3 nucleotides: TGTGCCAGCAGCCCGGATGGAGGACAGGGAGCCTATGGCTACACCTTC. The rearrangement links TRBV5-6 to TRBJ1-2, with 8 positions matching TRBD1. Germline values: CDR1 SGHDT, CDR2 YYEEEE. This CDR3 contains 16 residues. V shed 4 bases, J shed 4 bases, and the junction held 12 bases outside the gene matches.

The V call is TRBV11-3, the J call TRBJ1-2; D is possibly TRBD1 (6 bases). CDR1 and CDR2 from the germline V gene are SGHNT and YENEEA. This CDR3 is 19 amino acids long. V lost 1 base and J lost 0, with 21 bases in between. The CDR3 sequence is CASSLALGWTAVSNYGYTF. The CDR3 nucleotides are TGTGCCAGCAGCTTAGCTTTGGGTTGGACAGCAGTTTCTAACTATGGCTACACCTTC.

The CDR3 here is CASSPSGGSSGANVLTF. CDR3 in DNA: TGTGCCAGCAGCCCTAGCGGGGGGAGCTCTGGGGCCAACGTCCTGACTTTC. The chain has TRBV7-2 and TRBJ2-6; 11 positions agree with TRBD2. The CDR3 is 17 amino acids. Germline CDR1 SGHTA, CDR2 FQGNSA. The junction had 3 bases not matched to a gene; V was cut back by 5 bases and J by 0 bases.

The chain joins TRBV5-1 to TRBJ1-3; D not certain. Germline CDR1 and CDR2: SGHRS and YFSETQ. V was trimmed by 0 bases and J by 3 bases, leaving 10 bases between them. This CDR3 has 15 amino acids. The CDR3 is CASSLEGGFGNTIYF. CDR3 sequence (DNA): TGCGCCAGCAGCTTGGAAGGCGGATTTGGAAACACCATATATTTT.